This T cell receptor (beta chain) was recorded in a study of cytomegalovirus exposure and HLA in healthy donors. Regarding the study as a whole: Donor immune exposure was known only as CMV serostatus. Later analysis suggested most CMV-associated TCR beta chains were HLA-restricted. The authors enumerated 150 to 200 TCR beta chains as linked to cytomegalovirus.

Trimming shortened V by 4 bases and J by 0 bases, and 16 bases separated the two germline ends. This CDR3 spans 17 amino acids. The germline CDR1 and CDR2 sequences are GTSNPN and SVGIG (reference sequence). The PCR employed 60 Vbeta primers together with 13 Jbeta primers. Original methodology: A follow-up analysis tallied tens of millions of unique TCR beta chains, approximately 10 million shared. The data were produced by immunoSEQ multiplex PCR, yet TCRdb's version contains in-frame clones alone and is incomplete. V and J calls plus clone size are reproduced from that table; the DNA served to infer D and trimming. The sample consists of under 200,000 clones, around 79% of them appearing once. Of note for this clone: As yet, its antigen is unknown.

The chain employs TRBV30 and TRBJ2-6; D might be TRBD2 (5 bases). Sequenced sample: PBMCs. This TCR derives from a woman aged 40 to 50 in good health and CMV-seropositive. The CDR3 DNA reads TGTGCCTGGAACCCGGGAATATCCAGCTCTGGGGCCAACGTCCTGACTTTC. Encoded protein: CAWNPGISSSGANVLTF.